This note documents a single T cell receptor beta chain sequence. Antigen specificity is unknown. This CDR3 has 13 residues. V gave up 4 bases and J gave up 1 base, with 9 bases separating them. Germline lookup yields CDR1 SQVTM and CDR2 ANQGSEA. Produced via immunoSEQ multiplex PCR; TCRdb's table is partial and in-frame only. The sample includes around 66,000 clones, roughly 80% of them seen just once. Time point here: week 11, during vaccination. Mutant IDH1 20-mer peptide, at 300 ug, made up each vaccine dose, with topical imiquimod. This sample is part of a study of a mutant IDH1 vaccine in newly diagnosed glioma. At the level of the study: Vaccine administration was initiated 4-6 weeks following radiotherapy alone, or with temozolomide cycles.

The source of this sequence is a man between 45 and 60 years old with glioma. The sample in question was PBMCs, obtained from a glioma patient whose treatment included an IDH1 peptide vaccine. The chain couples TRBV29-1 to TRBJ2-3; D ambiguous. CDR3 coding DNA: TGCAGCGTTGGTTCCGGCCGCACAGATACGCAGTATTTT. It yields the protein CSVGSGRTDTQYF.